The 2 T cell receptor beta chains below were found in one sample sequenced in a study of control samples from healthy donors and cancer patients. Using immunoSEQ multiplex PCR, the repertoire was profiled, and TCRdb retains in-frame clones only, with some absent. In the table there are about 130,000 clones, just under 95% of which are singletons. Specimen: PBMCs. Every receptor here comes from a man aged 60-69 years with colorectal cancer.

The V call is TRBV5-4, the J call TRBJ2-1; D is possibly TRBD1 (8 bases). The V end lost 3 bases, the J end lost 4 bases, and 23 bases lay between the germline ends. Germline CDR1 SGHNT, CDR2 YYREEE (reference sequence). This CDR3 spans 18 amino acids. CDR3 sequence (DNA): TGTGCCAGCAGCTCGGCCCACCAACAGGGGGAGGGTTACAATGAGCAGTTCTTC. Its translation is CASSSAHQQGEGYNEQFF.

This rearrangement joins TRBV29-1 to TRBJ2-7; the D is unclear. Trimming removed 1 base at V and 6 bases at J, with 13 bases between. The germline gives CDR1 SQVTM, CDR2 ANQGSEA. The CDR3 length is 13 residues. The CDR3 loop reads CSVEGADTLEQYF. The CDR3 nucleotides read TGCAGCGTTGAAGGGGCAGATACACTCGAGCAGTACTTC.